The 17 T cell receptor beta chains listed next were all sequenced from one sample in a study of regulatory T cells in long-lasting Graves disease. Time point specified: newly diagnosed GD, antithyroid drugs for less than 3 months. RNA isolated from PBMCs was used to make the TCR library. Construction of TCR beta libraries relied on iRepertoire HTBI primers and on Arm-PCR targeting CDR3 regions. TCRdb independently ran MiXCR on the multiplex PCR reads; one entry per CDR3 protein. This sample has roughly 560,000 distinct CDR3 sequences, with approximately 16% found just once. This sample was shared with a second study, whose subject was T cells in Graves' hyperthyroidism and ophthalmopathy.

Sequencing used peripheral blood mononuclear cells (PBMCs), obtained at new diagnosis, from a patient treated with antithyroid drugs. The receptors were gathered from a woman aged 40 to 65 with Graves disease.

This clonotype was counted a few times. A clone one base away is much larger, so this may be a read error. The chain joins TRBV12-3 or TRBV12-4 to TRBJ1-2; TRBD1 matches 7 bases. V lost 6 bases, J lost 4 bases, and 5 bases stayed unmatched. This CDR3 contains 13 residues. The CDR3 is CASSSTGRYGYTF. CDR3 coding DNA: TGTGCCAGCAGCTCGACAGGGCGCTATGGCTACACCTTC.

The chain has TRBV2 and TRBJ2-3, with 8 bases that match TRBD1. The tail of the sequence fits TRBJ2-5 better, so the J call may be wrong. Looked up from germline, CDR1 is SNHLY and CDR2 is FYNNEI. The CDR3 sequence is 14 residues long. The CDR3 DNA follows: TGTGCCAGCGGGGAACAGGGGGTGGCTAAGACCCAGTACTTC. This gives the protein CASGEQGVAKTQYF.

This chain connects TRBV19 to TRBJ1-2; D gene ambiguous. Germline V gene lookup returns CDR1 LNHDA and CDR2 SQIVND (reference sequence). Trimming took 7 bases from V and 3 from J, leaving 15 bases between them. This CDR3 region has 14 residues. CDR3 DNA sequence: TGTGCCAGTATCCCGGCGGAGGTACACTATGGCTACACCTTC. Encoded protein: CASIPAEVHYGYTF.

The gene calls are TRBV30 and TRBJ2-1, with D possibly TRBD1 on 6 matching bases. Germline V CDR1 and CDR2: GTSNPN, SVGIG (reference sequence). The CDR3 is 12 amino acids. Trimming took 5 bases from V and 14 from J, leaving 19 bases between them. CDR3 amino acids: CAWEETRTAKFF. CDR3 bases: TGTGCCTGGGAAGAGACCAGGACAGCCAAGTTCTTC.

In its sample, this clonotype was seen many times. J is TRBJ1-5 and V is TRBV18; no clear D gene. This CDR3 has 12 amino acids. V was pared by 5 bases and J by 2 bases, with 4 bases between. Germline V CDR1 and CDR2: KGHSH, LQKENI. The CDR3 region is CASSNGNQPQHF. CDR3 sequence (DNA): TGTGCCAGCTCAAATGGCAATCAGCCCCAGCATTTT. Together with reference TRBV18 and TRBJ1-5, the CDR3 gives the full variable domain: NAGVMQNPRHLVRRRGQEARLRCSPMKGHSHVYWYRQLPEEGLKFMVYLQKENIIDESGMPKERFSAEFPKEGPSILRIQQVVRGDSAAYFCASSNGNQPQHFGDGTRLSIL.

This clonotype showed up many times. V usage is TRBV12-3 or TRBV12-4 and J usage is TRBJ2-2; D is ambiguous. V dropped 7 bases and J dropped 7 bases, with 16 bases sitting between them. CDR3 length: 14 residues. CDR3 residues: CASTNFTMVGELFF. Written as DNA, the CDR3 is TGTGCCAGCACCAATTTTACTATGGTCGGGGAGCTGTTTTTT.

A few counts support this clonotype. The chain is built from TRBV19 and TRBJ2-3, with 12 bases identical to TRBD2. The CDR3 has 14 amino acids. J gave up 14 bases and V 8 bases, and 14 bases lay outside the gene matches. CDR1 is LNHDA and CDR2 is SQIVND in the germline V gene (reference sequence). DNA of the CDR3: TGTGCCAGTGGAGGACTAGCGGGGACGGGGGTAGCGTATTTT. Translated: CASGGLAGTGVAYF.

CDR3 loop: CAAARRGGITDTQYF. CDR3 sequence (DNA): TGTGCCGCCGCCCGGCGGGGGGGAATCACAGATACGCAGTATTTT. The chain employs TRBV10-3 and TRBJ2-3, with 9 positions matching TRBD2. Losses at the gene ends were 11 bases for V and 2 bases for J; bases not matched to a gene: 11. The germline V gene has CDR1 ENHRY and CDR2 SYGVKD. This CDR3 region has 15 residues.

This clonotype has just a few counts. A much larger clonotype is one base distant, so this may be a read error. This chain uses TRBV11-3 with TRBJ2-3, with 9 bases identical to TRBD1. V lost 11 bases, J lost 0 bases, and 15 bases stayed unmatched. Germline-derived CDR1 and CDR2 are SGHNT and YENEEA. The CDR3 consists of 17 residues. The CDR3 DNA follows: TGTGCCGGCACCGAACAGGGGGCAGCTTCTAGCACAGATACGCAGTATTTT. This codes for CAGTEQGAASSTDTQYF. Looking up the rest from reference TRBV11-3 and TRBJ2-3 gives the full variable domain: EAGVVQSPRYKIIEKKQPVAFWCNPISGHNTLYWYLQNLGQGPELLIRYENEEAVDDSQLPKDRFSAERLKGVDSTLKIQPAELGDSAVYLCAGTEQGAASSTDTQYFGPGTRLTVL.

This clonotype has ten or more counts. The J gene is TRBJ2-3, the V gene TRBV29-1; the D is unclear. V was cut by 5 bases and J by 0 bases, with 12 bases left in between. Germline CDR1 and CDR2: SQVTM and ANQGSEA. The CDR3 runs 14 residues. This CDR3 reads CSVSFFSSTDTQYF. The CDR3 DNA reads as TGCAGCGTTAGTTTCTTTTCTAGCACAGATACGCAGTATTTT.

This clonotype was counted a few times. The chain is built from TRBV5-4 and TRBJ2-3; 8 bases agree with TRBD1. The length of the CDR3 is 15 residues. With V trimmed by 4 bases and J by 1 base, 5 bases remained unmatched. The V gene's germline CDR1 is SGHNT and CDR2 YYREEE (reference sequence). The CDR3 DNA reads TGTGCCAGCAGCGTGCAGACAGGGGGCACAGATACGCAGTATTTT. It encodes CASSVQTGGTDTQYF.

In its sample, this clonotype was seen many times. V is TRBV20-1 and J is TRBJ2-1; D remains ambiguous. The germline CDR1 and CDR2 sequences are DFQATT and SNEGSKA (reference sequence). CDR3 length: 14 residues. Trimming removed 3 bases at V and 4 bases at J, with 13 bases between. The CDR3 sequence: CSASLAHLYNEQFF. CDR3 nucleotide sequence: TGCAGTGCTAGCTTGGCACATCTATACAATGAGCAGTTCTTC.

This clonotype turned up a few times. The rearrangement uses TRBV30 and TRBJ2-1; TRBD2 matches 8 bases. This CDR3 spans 15 amino acids. V lost 3 bases to trimming and J lost 4 bases; unmatched junction nucleotides: 8. Germline CDR1 is GTSNPN and CDR2 is SVGIG (reference sequence). The CDR3 here is CAWSPGTRIYNEQFF. The CDR3 region has the DNA TGTGCCTGGAGCCCCGGGACTAGAATTTACAATGAGCAGTTCTTC.

Note on this clonotype: This may be a read error, as it is one base from a much larger clone. The chain combines TRBV2 with TRBJ2-1; 7 nucleotides align to TRBD2. J lost 13 bases, V lost 5 bases, and 14 bases had no gene match. CDR1 and CDR2 from the germline V gene are SNHLY and FYNNEI. CDR3 length: 14 residues. CDR3 nucleotides: TGTGCCAGCAGTTCTTTGGGGGGGTCTGCGGCCCAGTTCTTC. As protein: CASSSLGGSAAQFF.

This clonotype has more than one count but fewer than ten. The chain has TRBV7-6 and TRBJ1-1; D is uncertain. Germline assignment: CDR1 SGHVS and CDR2 FNYEAQ. V was shortened by 5 bases and J by 11 bases, with 18 bases between the two germline ends. The CDR3 totals 13 residues. The CDR3, as DNA: TGTGCCAGCAGCCCTAGCGGGGAGGGAAGGGCTTTCTTT. Encoded protein: CASSPSGEGRAFF.

This clonotype was counted many times. The J gene is TRBJ2-2, the V gene TRBV5-1, with D uncertain. Germline CDR1 reads SGHRS; CDR2 reads YFSETQ. The CDR3 consists of 18 residues. V was clipped by 0 bases and J by 6 bases, with 21 bases between them. The CDR3 DNA reads as TGCGCCAGCAGCTTGGCACCTCAAAATTCGGGTGCGGCCGGGGAGCTGTTTTTT. Translated: CASSLAPQNSGAAGELFF.

This clonotype was detected a few times. The gene calls are TRBV5-5 and TRBJ1-1, with a possible D match to TRBD1 (6 bases). The germline V and J ends were trimmed by 1 base and 6 bases, with 25 bases remaining between them. Germline V gene data show CDR1 as SGHKS and CDR2 as YYEKEE (reference sequence). CDR3 size: 18 residues. The CDR3 loop is CASSLRDTGRYTGAEAFF. The CDR3 DNA reads as TGTGCCAGCAGCTTGAGGGATACAGGGCGCTACACGGGCGCTGAAGCTTTCTTT. The variable domain in full, completed from reference TRBV5-5 and TRBJ1-1, reads DAGVTQSPTHLIKTRGQQVTLRCSPISGHKSVSWYQQVLGQGPQFIFQYYEKEERGRGNFPDRFSARQFPNYSSELNVNALLLGDSALYLCASSLRDTGRYTGAEAFFGQGTRLTVV.